These 13 T cell receptor beta chains were all obtained from the same sample, sequenced in a study of blood T cell repertoires in COVID-19. TCRdb's copy holds only in-frame clones and misses some; the assay was immunoSEQ multiplex PCR. The repertoire holds about 200,000 clones, with roughly 86% as singletons. The specimen sequenced was peripheral blood. The receptors were sampled from a man aged 60-69 years with acute or convalescent COVID-19.

The chain carries TRBV9 and TRBJ1-3; D is uncertain. CDR1 SGDLS and CDR2 YYNGEE come from the germline V gene. V gave up 4 bases and J gave up 6 bases, with 14 bases separating them. CDR3 length: 14 residues. The CDR3 coding sequence is TGTGCCAGCAGCCCCTCCAATCGCGTAAACACCATATATTTT. This sequence encodes CASSPSNRVNTIYF. The entire variable domain, with the rest obtained from reference TRBV9 and TRBJ1-3, is as follows: DSGVTQTPKHLITATGQRVTLRCSPRSGDLSVYWYQQSLDQGLQFLIQYYNGEERAKGNILERFSAQQFPDLHSELNLSSLELGDSALYFCASSPSNRVNTIYFGEGSWLTVV.

V usage is TRBV29-1 and J usage is TRBJ1-5; 9 positions match TRBD1. CDR3 length: 14 amino acids. Germline lookup yields CDR1 SQVTM and CDR2 ANQGSEA. The junction had 1 base not matched to a gene; V was cut back by 0 bases and J by 4 bases. CDR3 in DNA: TGCAGCGTTGAAGAGACAGGGGGGAATCAGCCCCAGCATTTT. Amino acid sequence: CSVEETGGNQPQHF.

This sequence joins TRBV5-4 and TRBJ1-2, with 9 bases that match TRBD1. The CDR3 has 14 residues. V lost 6 bases to trimming and J lost 4 bases; unmatched junction nucleotides: 7. Germline V gives CDR1 SGHNT, CDR2 YYREEE (reference sequence). CDR3 residues: CASNTDRGAYGYTF. In DNA, the CDR3 is TGTGCCAGCAACACCGACAGGGGGGCCTATGGCTACACCTTC. Drawing the rest from reference TRBV5-4 and TRBJ1-2, the complete variable domain is ETGVTQSPTHLIKTRGQQVTLRCSSQSGHNTVSWYQQALGQGPQFIFQYYREEENGRGNFPPRFSGLQFPNYSSELNVNALELDDSALYLCASNTDRGAYGYTFGSGTRLTVV.

This chain uses TRBV18 with TRBJ1-1; D is possibly TRBD1 (6 bases). The germline V gene encodes CDR1 KGHSH and CDR2 LQKENI. V lost 8 bases and J lost 1, with 11 bases in between. The CDR3 length is 13 residues. The CDR3, as DNA: TGTGCCAGCCACCAACAGGGGAACACTGAAGCTTTCTTT. Protein product: CASHQQGNTEAFF.

This chain connects TRBV3-1 (or the pseudogene TRBV3-2) to TRBJ1-6; perhaps TRBD1 as D (5 bases). The V and J ends lost 6 bases and 7 bases respectively, with 13 bases between them. The CDR3 length is 14 residues. Germline CDR1 is LGHDT and CDR2 is YNNKEL (reference sequence). The CDR3 region is CASRHGHPNSPLHF. The CDR3 region has the DNA TGTGCCAGCAGACACGGACACCCGAATTCACCCCTCCACTTT.

The rearrangement links TRBV2 to TRBJ1-2; 11 nucleotides line up with TRBD1. V lost 4 bases, J lost 7 bases, and 11 bases stayed unmatched. Looked up from germline, CDR1 is SNHLY and CDR2 is FYNNEI. The CDR3 covers 16 residues. This CDR3 reads CASSARRTGGAGGYTF. For the CDR3, the DNA is TGTGCCAGCAGTGCTAGACGGACAGGGGGCGCCGGTGGCTACACCTTC.

CDR3 loop: CASSLGGGSETQYF. The CDR3 DNA follows: TGTGCCAGCAGCTTGGGTGGGGGGTCGGAGACCCAGTACTTC. The rearrangement links TRBV5-5 to TRBJ2-5; D possibly corresponds to TRBD2 (6 bases). Germline values: CDR1 SGHKS, CDR2 YYEKEE (reference sequence). Trimming removed 0 bases from V and 5 bases from J, with 11 bases in between. The CDR3 loop spans 14 amino acids.

V is TRBV7-9 and J is TRBJ2-7; a possible D gene is TRBD2 (7 bases). Between the trimmed V and J ends, which lost 5 bases and 0 bases, there was a span of 14 bases. The V gene's germline CDR1 is SEHNR and CDR2 FQNEAQ (reference sequence). This CDR3 is built from 15 residues. The CDR3 bases are TGTGCCAGCAGCCCTCCGGGGGGCGCCTCCTACGAGCAGTACTTC. Protein product: CASSPPGGASYEQYF.

The chain has TRBV7-2 and TRBJ2-2, with a tentative D call TRBD2 (6 bases). The CDR3 is made up of 16 amino acids. V was cut by 6 bases and J by 1 base, with 15 bases left in between. Germline V gene lookup returns CDR1 SGHTA and CDR2 FQGNSA. The CDR3 loop is CASRIRLGVNTGELFF. The DNA of the CDR3 is TGTGCCAGCAGAATTAGACTAGGGGTGAACACCGGGGAGCTGTTTTTT.

This rearrangement joins TRBV7-9 to TRBJ1-2, with a tentative D call TRBD1 (6 bases). CDR3 length: 17 residues. The V gene's germline CDR1 is SEHNR and CDR2 FQNEAQ (reference sequence). Trimming cost V 5 bases and J 4 bases, with 23 bases left between them. The CDR3: CASSPSYSLGTSYGYTF. The CDR3 coding sequence is TGTGCCAGCAGCCCTTCATACTCGCTTGGGACAAGCTATGGCTACACCTTC.

This clone occurred once. The rearrangement links TRBV3-1 (or the pseudogene TRBV3-2) to TRBJ2-7; 7 positions match TRBD2. The CDR3 loop spans 18 amino acids. Germline V gene data show CDR1 as LGHDT and CDR2 as YNNKEL (reference sequence). Trimming at V came to 4 bases and at J to 0 bases, leaving 15 bases not matched to a gene. Here the CDR3 reads CASSRNNLRRLASYEQYF. In DNA form, the CDR3 reads TGTGCCAGCAGCCGTAACAATCTCCGGCGACTAGCCTCCTACGAGCAGTACTTC.

The rearrangement links TRBV6-6 to TRBJ2-3; D unresolved. The V gene's germline CDR1 is MNHNY and CDR2 SVGAGI (reference sequence). The CDR3 contains 15 residues. With 2 bases removed from V and 2 bases from J, the gap between germline ends came to 11 bases. The CDR3 region has the DNA TGTGCCAGCAGTTACACTCGCCTTAACACAGATACGCAGTATTTT. Amino acid sequence: CASSYTRLNTDTQYF.

The rearrangement links TRBV28 to TRBJ2-5; a weak D match, TRBD1 (6 bases). The germline CDR1 and CDR2 sequences are MDHEN and SYDVKM. V lost 2 bases to trimming and J lost 5 bases, with 15 bases between them. This CDR3 is 15 amino acids long. This CDR3 is CASSLNGQPRETQYF. CDR3 DNA: TGTGCCAGCAGTTTAAATGGACAGCCAAGGGAGACCCAGTACTTC. The variable domain in full, completed from reference TRBV28 and TRBJ2-5, reads DVKVTQSSRYLVKRTGEKVFLECVQDMDHENMFWYRQDPGLGLRLIYFSYDVKMKEKGDIPEGYSVSREKKERFSLILESASTNQTSMYLCASSLNGQPRETQYFGPGTRLLVL.